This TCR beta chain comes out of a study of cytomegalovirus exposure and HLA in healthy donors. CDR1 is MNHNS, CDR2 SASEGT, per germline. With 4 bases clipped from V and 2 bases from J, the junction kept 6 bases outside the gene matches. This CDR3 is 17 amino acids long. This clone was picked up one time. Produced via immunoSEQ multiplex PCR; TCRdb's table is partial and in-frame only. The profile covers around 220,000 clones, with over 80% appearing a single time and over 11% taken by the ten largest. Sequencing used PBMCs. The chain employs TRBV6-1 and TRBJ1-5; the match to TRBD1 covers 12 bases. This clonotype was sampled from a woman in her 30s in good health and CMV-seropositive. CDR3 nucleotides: TGTGCCAGCAGTGCCGGGACAGGGGGCTCGGGCAATCAGCCCCAGCATTTT. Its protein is CASSAGTGGSGNQPQHF.